This T cell receptor (beta chain) originates from a study of CD8 T cells in Susac syndrome. Whole-study results and caveats: The authors acknowledged that the study's TCR sequencing and HLA analysis involved relatively few individuals.

TCR beta sequencing covered blood CD8+ and CD4+ T cells. The germline CDR1 and CDR2 sequences are SGHTA and FQGTGA. This CDR3 is built from 15 residues. J gave up 4 bases and V 11 bases, and 11 bases lay outside the gene matches. The authors reverse transcribed roughly 0.5 to 1 ug RNA with random hexamers. An immunoSEQ multiplex PCR generated amplified TCR beta CDR3 products spanning 54 Vbeta and 13 Jbeta. Each CDR3 protein gets one entry after TCRdb re-called the immunoSEQ multiplex PCR reads with MiXCR. This sample has approximately 90,000 distinct CDR3 sequences, with about 93% found just once. This clonotype was seen only a few times. Its target is not known.

The source is a human donor in good health. Input material: CD8+ T cells from PBMCs. This sequence joins TRBV7-3 and TRBJ2-6; TRBD1 matches at 7 bases. The CDR3 region is CAPGQWVFGANVLTF. The CDR3 DNA is TGTGCCCCGGGACAGTGGGTCTTCGGGGCCAACGTCCTGACTTTC.